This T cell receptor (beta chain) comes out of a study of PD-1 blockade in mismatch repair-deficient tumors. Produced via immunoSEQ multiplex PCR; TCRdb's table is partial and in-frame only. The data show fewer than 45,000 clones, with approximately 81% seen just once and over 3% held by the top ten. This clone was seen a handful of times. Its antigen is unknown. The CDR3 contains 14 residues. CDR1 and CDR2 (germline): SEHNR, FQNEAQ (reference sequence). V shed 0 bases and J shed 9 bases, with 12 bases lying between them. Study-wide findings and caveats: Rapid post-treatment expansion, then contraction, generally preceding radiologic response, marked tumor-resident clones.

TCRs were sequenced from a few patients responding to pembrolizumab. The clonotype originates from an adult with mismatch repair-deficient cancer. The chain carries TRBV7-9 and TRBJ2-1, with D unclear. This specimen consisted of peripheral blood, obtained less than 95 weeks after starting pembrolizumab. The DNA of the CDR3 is TGTGCCAGCAGCTTAGCTAATAGCCTCCGTGAGCAGTTCTTC. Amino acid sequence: CASSLANSLREQFF.